These 18 T cell receptor beta chains originate from one sample sequenced in a study of cytomegalovirus exposure and HLA in healthy donors. Both 60 Vbeta primers and 13 Jbeta primers went into the PCR. Profiling relied on immunoSEQ multiplex PCR, and the TCRdb table lists in-frame clones only, not all of them. The sample lists about 250,000 clones; about 80% were seen once. Input material: PBMCs. These receptors all come from a girl aged 2 to 10 in good health and CMV-seronegative.

The chain employs TRBV19 and TRBJ2-3; possible D gene TRBD2, 5 bases. Germline lookup yields CDR1 LNHDA and CDR2 SQIVND (reference sequence). The V gene lost 4 bases and the J gene lost 1 base, with 15 bases spanning the gap. CDR3 length equals 16 residues. The CDR3 sequence is CASSKRRSGGTDTQYF. In DNA form, the CDR3 reads TGTGCCAGTAGTAAACGAAGGAGCGGTGGCACAGATACGCAGTATTTT.

This sequence joins TRBV7-6 and TRBJ2-7, with TRBD2 as a possible D gene (6 bases). There are 16 residues in the CDR3. Trimming removed 0 bases at V and 0 bases at J, with 12 bases between. CDR1 is SGHVS, CDR2 FNYEAQ, per germline. This chain's CDR3 is CASSLARAGSSYEQYF. The CDR3 DNA reads as TGTGCCAGCAGCTTAGCTCGCGCGGGAAGCTCCTACGAGCAGTACTTC.

In nucleotides, the CDR3 is TGCAGCGTCGGGACTAGCGGGTGGTACAATGAGCAGTTCTTC. It translates to CSVGTSGWYNEQFF. The genes are TRBV29-1 and TRBJ2-1; 12 bases map to TRBD2. The J segment lost 4 bases and the V segment lost 6 bases, leaving 4 bases of the junction unmatched. Looked up from germline, CDR1 is SQVTM and CDR2 is ANQGSEA. The CDR3 runs to 14 residues.

This chain connects TRBV28 to TRBJ2-7, with D maybe TRBD1 (6 bases). This CDR3 is built from 16 residues. Deletions cut 5 bases from V and 2 bases from J, with 19 bases between. CDR1 is MDHEN, CDR2 SYDVKM, per germline. CDR3 nucleotide sequence: TGTGCCAGCAGTCCCTTCCAGGGGCTTCCCGCCTACGAGCAGTACTTC. It specifies CASSPFQGLPAYEQYF.

Remarks on this clone: Other DNA sequences in this sample translate to the same CDR3. V is TRBV29-1 and J is TRBJ1-1; no definite D call. V was shortened by 4 bases and J by 3 bases, with 3 bases between the two germline ends. Germline CDR1 and CDR2: SQVTM and ANQGSEA. CDR3 length equals 10 residues. CDR3 amino acids: CSVADTEAFF. The CDR3, as DNA: TGCAGCGTTGCTGACACTGAAGCTTTCTTT.

The J gene is TRBJ1-1, the V gene TRBV28, with a possible D match to TRBD1 (6 bases). The V gene lost 3 bases and the J gene lost 8 bases, with 13 bases spanning the gap. The CDR3 is 13 amino acids. CDR1 and CDR2 (germline): MDHEN, SYDVKM. The CDR3 DNA sequence: TGTGCCAGCAGTTTGGGCCGGGACAACGAAGCTTTCTTT. Encoded protein: CASSLGRDNEAFF.

This chain links TRBV5-4 with TRBJ2-1; D is perhaps TRBD2 (5 bases). There are 18 residues in the CDR3. The germline V and J ends were trimmed by 2 bases and 8 bases, with 26 bases remaining between them. Germline CDR1 SGHNT, CDR2 YYREEE (reference sequence). The CDR3 loop reads CASSFDPPGLGLRDEQFF. CDR3 bases: TGTGCCAGCAGCTTCGACCCCCCTGGACTGGGGTTGCGCGATGAGCAGTTCTTC.

The gene calls are TRBV4-1 and TRBJ2-2; the match to TRBD2 covers 9 bases. Germline loops: CDR1 MGHRA, CDR2 YSYEKL. This CDR3 contains 18 residues. The V gene end was trimmed by 0 bases and the J gene end by 6 bases; junction bases not matched to a gene: 11. The CDR3 loop is CASSQDRGGLALSGELFF. The CDR3 nucleotides read TGCGCCAGCAGCCAAGATCGAGGGGGACTAGCACTATCCGGGGAGCTGTTTTTT.

The V call is TRBV7-8, the J call TRBJ1-5; D unresolved. This CDR3 region has 15 residues. Trimming shortened V by 2 bases and J by 0 bases, and 8 bases separated the two germline ends. CDR1 and CDR2 (germline): SGHVS, FQNEAQ. The CDR3 loop is CASSLLSVSNQPQHF. The CDR3 DNA follows: TGTGCCAGCAGCTTATTGTCCGTTAGCAATCAGCCCCAGCATTTT.

The chain is built from TRBV9 and TRBJ2-4; the match to TRBD2 covers 7 bases. After removal of 4 bases from V and 1 base from J, the junction contained 23 bases not matched to a gene. Germline loops: CDR1 SGDLS, CDR2 YYNGEE. The CDR3 length is 21 residues. CDR3: CASSPGAGWLGGGLAKNIQYF. The DNA of the CDR3 is TGTGCCAGCAGCCCTGGGGCGGGGTGGCTTGGGGGGGGTCTGGCCAAAAACATTCAGTACTTC.

This chain connects TRBV5-6 to TRBJ1-3; the D gene is possibly TRBD1 (5 bases). Germline-derived CDR1 and CDR2 are SGHDT and YYEEEE. The CDR3 runs to 16 residues. V lost 4 bases, J lost 2 bases, and 16 bases lay in between. The CDR3, as DNA: TGTGCCAGCAGCCTTCCCGTGGGCAGGGCTGGAAACACCATATATTTT. It codes for CASSLPVGRAGNTIYF.

The chain employs TRBV9 and TRBJ2-5, with D perhaps matching TRBD2 (6 bases). Trimming stripped 0 bases from V and 5 bases from J, with 17 bases between. CDR3 length: 16 residues. The V gene's germline CDR1 is SGDLS and CDR2 YYNGEE. This CDR3 is CASSVAGRGSIETQYF. The CDR3 DNA follows: TGTGCCAGCAGCGTAGCTGGGCGGGGCTCCATCGAGACCCAGTACTTC.

This clone was seen more than once but under ten times. The gene calls are TRBV18 and TRBJ2-1, with D perhaps matching TRBD2 (6 bases). The CDR3 extends over 19 amino acids. From germline, CDR1 is KGHSH and CDR2 LQKENI. Trimming removed 10 bases from V and 0 bases from J, with 28 bases in between. CDR3 in amino acids: CATPPASGSYKGSYNEQFF. The CDR3 DNA follows: TGTGCCACCCCACCAGCGAGCGGGTCCTACAAGGGCTCCTACAATGAGCAGTTCTTC.

A few counts support this clone. The genes are TRBV27 and TRBJ2-7; D not certain. V was cut by 3 bases and J by 2 bases, with 11 bases left in between. The CDR3 has 14 residues. Germline CDR1 reads MNHEY; CDR2 reads SMNVEV (reference sequence). The CDR3 sequence is CASSFSARTYEQYF. The CDR3 nucleotides read TGTGCCAGCAGTTTTTCGGCCAGGACCTACGAGCAGTACTTC.

The sample holds a few counts of this clone. The CDR3 nucleotides are TGTGCCAGCAGTTATGGGCTTGGCACTGAAGCTTTCTTT. It yields the protein CASSYGLGTEAFF. The chain recombines TRBV6-6 with TRBJ1-1; D unresolved. Per the germline V gene, CDR1 is MNHNY and CDR2 is SVGAGI (reference sequence). Deletions cut 3 bases from V and 4 bases from J, with 9 bases between. This CDR3 comprises 13 residues.

The V gene is TRBV7-2, the J gene TRBJ2-7; 9 positions agree with TRBD1. Germline V lookup: CDR1 SGHTA, CDR2 FQGNSA. V trimming: 1 base; J trimming: 0 bases; junction bases outside the gene matches: 7. The CDR3 is 17 residues long. This chain's CDR3 is CASSLGGQGPSSYEQYF. The CDR3 bases are TGTGCCAGCAGCTTAGGAGGACAGGGGCCGAGCTCCTACGAGCAGTACTTC.

Only one count was recorded for this clone. The chain is built from TRBV7-7 and TRBJ2-7; 9 nucleotides align to TRBD1. V shed 3 bases, J shed 3 bases, and the junction held 3 bases outside the gene matches. This CDR3 is built from 14 residues. Germline CDR1 SSHAT, CDR2 FNYEAQ (reference sequence). CDR3 in amino acids: CASSFSTGGYEQYF. DNA of the CDR3: TGTGCCAGCAGCTTTTCGACAGGGGGCTACGAGCAGTACTTC.

This chain uses TRBV7-3 with TRBJ2-5; the match to TRBD2 covers 12 bases. V was pared by 5 bases and J by 5 bases, with 9 bases of the junction left unmatched. The CDR3 has 16 amino acids. Germline CDR1 is SGHTA and CDR2 is FQGTGA. The CDR3 reads CASSLNTGTSGETQYF. The CDR3 DNA reads as TGTGCCAGCAGCCTAAATACCGGGACTAGCGGGGAGACCCAGTACTTC.